This T cell receptor beta chain was sequenced for a study of shared clonotypes between healthy human individuals. Turning to this clone: Antigen unknown.

Trimming removed 6 bases at V and 8 bases at J, with 19 bases between. CDR1 is MNHEY and CDR2 is SVGAGI in the germline V gene. The CDR3 contains 14 residues. Study-level points and caveats: Naive subsets usually exceeded memory subsets in estimated richness. Sequencing depth was expected to influence donor clonotype sharing.

Clones were read by immunoSEQ multiplex PCR, and TCRdb kept only the in-frame ones, dropping some. The sample has more than 850,000 clones; around 78% are singletons. The clonotype originates from a man between 18 and 35 years old in good health. Some clones in this sample may be carry-over from other donors' samples. The chain carries TRBV6-5 and TRBJ1-2, with a weak D call TRBD1 (6 bases). The material sequenced was memory CD4+ T cells from PBMCs. Subset of the sample: CD45RA-negative fraction. The CDR3 bases are TGTGCCAGCAGCCCTGACAGGATAGGAGCAGGCTACACCTTC. Translation gives CASSPDRIGAGYTF.